This T cell receptor (beta chain) was captured in a study of T-cell reconstitution after alpha-beta-depleted transplantation in children. CDR3 size: 14 residues. V lost 4 bases to trimming and J lost 7 bases, with 17 bases between them. Germline assignment: CDR1 SGHDT and CDR2 YYEEEE. In its sample, this clonotype was seen many times. Its specificity is unknown. The study, taken as a whole, reports: In patients about two months after transplant, alpha-beta T cells reportedly arose from several hundred expanded graft clones. From surviving recipient T cells and thymic progenitors came the high day-60 TCRbeta diversity observed in some patients. Newly produced T cells mostly accounted for T-cell counts and diversity one year post-transplant.

A TCRbeta library incorporating unique molecular identifiers was prepared. TCRdb passed the PCR reads through MiXCR, listing each CDR3 protein once. The sample has a few thousand distinct CDR3 sequences, 7.3% seen once. The source is a boy younger than two who had a stem cell transplant for SCID, so the T cells may come from the graft donor. The specimen was PBMCs, mostly from graft donor cells, collected 60 days after TCRalphabeta/CD19-depleted stem cell transplant. The chain employs TRBV5-6 and TRBJ1-1; a possible D gene is TRBD1 (5 bases). This CDR3 reads CASSRREVRLEAFF. DNA of the CDR3: TGTGCCAGCAGCCGCAGGGAGGTACGCCTTGAAGCTTTCTTT.